This TCR beta chain comes out of a study of identical twins. This clonotype came up a few times. The antigen remains unidentified. Study results and limitations: Excess twin sharing in beta out-of-frame sequences was weaker. Cord blood's abundant beta clonotypes had fewer insertions, unlike memory repertoires.

This CDR3 is built from 15 residues. CDR1 is WNHNN, CDR2 SYGVQD, per germline (reference sequence). The ends lost 2 bases at V and 5 bases at J; junction bases unmatched: 5. It was template switching that added a universal primer site, and there were unique molecular identifiers on the cDNA. In TCRdb, the 5' RACE reads were re-called with MiXCR into one record per CDR3 protein. The sample carries around 240,000 distinct CDR3 sequences, roughly 7% recorded once. The same sample was also used in a study of yellow fever vaccine responses in identical twins.

This chain links TRBV10-1 with TRBJ2-3; 9 bases match TRBD2. Sequenced sample: memory (CD45RO+) T cells sorted from blood. The TCR originated in a young woman in good health. CDR3: CASSETAGGVDTQYF. The CDR3 DNA sequence: TGCGCCAGCAGTGAGACAGCGGGGGGAGTAGATACGCAGTATTTT.